This entry concerns a single T cell receptor beta chain. This entry belongs to a study of patients and donors after allogeneic stem cell transplantation. MiXCR, applied by TCRdb to the RT-PCR reads, yields one record per CDR3 protein. The table has about a million distinct CDR3 sequences, roughly 18% seen once. Material for sequencing was blood, either unsorted or a sorted T cell fraction (not recorded which). The sequence was obtained from a human donor who was either an allogeneic HSCT recipient or a stem cell or donor lymphocyte infusion donor (not recorded which). It is not recorded whose cells these are; they may come from a transplant donor.

The CDR3 reads CASSQSGTATSYEQYF. CDR3 nucleotide sequence: TGTGCCAGCAGCCAGTCCGGGACAGCCACCTCCTACGAGCAGTACTTC. The chain joins TRBV4-2 to TRBJ2-7; 7 bases map to TRBD1. This CDR3 contains 16 residues. Germline trimming cut 3 bases from V and 0 bases from J; bases unmatched to any gene: 8. CDR1 is LGHNA and CDR2 is YNFKEQ in the germline V gene.